This T cell receptor (beta chain) came from a study of human T cells and chemical hapten exposure. Study-wide results and caveats: Because they had alopecia, donors may respond immunologically unlike healthy people.

This clonotype was seen only a few times. Its cognate antigen is unknown. V gave up 1 base and J gave up 12 bases, with 22 bases separating them. This CDR3 has 15 residues. Germline V gives CDR1 SGHDT, CDR2 YYEEEE. Individual cDNA molecules each carried unique molecular identifiers attached by the library. TCRdb re-called the RACE reads with MiXCR, one entry per CDR3 protein. The profile covers more than 250,000 distinct CDR3 sequences, with 7.5% to 9% appearing a single time and 1.2% taken by the ten largest. Time point: pre-sensitization, week 0. Described treatment: therapeutic diphenylcyclopropenone sensitization with weekly scalp DPC. In every case, blood was obtained before the patch test was applied. The donor pool consisted of alopecia patients aged 18 to 70 years, considered suitable for DPC.

This specimen was whole blood, taken in connection with sensitization to the hapten diphenylcyclopropenone (DPC). This sequence originates from a man aged 18 to 30 with alopecia areata. Some clones in this sample may be carry-over from other donors' samples. The chain employs TRBV5-6 and TRBJ1-2, with D tentatively TRBD1 (6 bases). Written as DNA, the CDR3 is TGTGCCAGCAGCTTGCGGGTCGGACAGCTATTACGTCACACCTTC. Translated: CASSLRVGQLLRHTF.